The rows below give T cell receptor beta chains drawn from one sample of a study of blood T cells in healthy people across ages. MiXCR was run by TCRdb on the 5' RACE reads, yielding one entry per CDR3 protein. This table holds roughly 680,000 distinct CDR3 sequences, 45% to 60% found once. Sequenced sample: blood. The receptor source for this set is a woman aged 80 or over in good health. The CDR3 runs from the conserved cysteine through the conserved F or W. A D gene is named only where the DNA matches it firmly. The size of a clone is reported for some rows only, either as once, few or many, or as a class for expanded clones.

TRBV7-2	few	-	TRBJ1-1	TGTGCCAGCAGCTTAGGGGGCACGGTGGTCACTGAAGCTTTCTTT	CASSLGGTVVTEAFF
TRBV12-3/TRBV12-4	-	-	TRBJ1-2	TGTGCCAGCAGTCCCGGCGGGACACTCCCCTATGGCTACACCTTC	CASSPGGTLPYGYTF
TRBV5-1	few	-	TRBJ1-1	TGCGCCAGCAGCTTGGAGGTGGGGGCCGGGACTGAAGCTTTCTTT	CASSLEVGAGTEAFF
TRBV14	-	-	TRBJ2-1	TGTGCCAGCAGCCAAGATGGGGGGCCATACTACAATGAGCAGTTCTTC	CASSQDGGPYYNEQFF
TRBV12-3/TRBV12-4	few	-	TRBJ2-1	TGTGCCAGCAGCTTGGGTCCAGCGGGCTCCTACAATGAGCAGTTCTTC	CASSLGPAGSYNEQFF
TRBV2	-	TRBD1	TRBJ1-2	TGTGCCAGCAGTGAAGGACAGGGCGACTATGGCTACACCTTC	CASSEGQGDYGYTF
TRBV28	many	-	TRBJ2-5	TGTGCCAGCAGTCTTGACCCTTTGGGGGAGACCCAGTACTTC	CASSLDPLGETQYF
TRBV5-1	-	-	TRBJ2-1	TGCGCCAGCAGCTCCGATGGGAATCAGGGGTGGTTTACGGATGAGCAGTTCTTC	CASSSDGNQGWFTDEQFF
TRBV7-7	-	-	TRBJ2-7	TGTGCTAGCAGCTTCAATCCCTACGAGCAGTACTTC	CASSFNPYEQYF
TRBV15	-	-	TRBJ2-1	TGTGCCACCAGCAGAGATGGGGGTTTCGATGAGCAGTTCTTC	CATSRDGGFDEQFF
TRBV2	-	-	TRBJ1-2	TGTGCCAGCAGTGAGACTCCAGCTAACTATGGCTACACCTTC	CASSETPANYGYTF
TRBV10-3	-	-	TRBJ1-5	TGTGCCATCGGTAGGCCCAGTCAGCCCCAGCATTTT	CAIGRPSQPQHF
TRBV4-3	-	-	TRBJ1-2	TGCGCCAGCAGCCAAGGGCAGGACGGCTATGGCTACACCTTC	CASSQGQDGYGYTF
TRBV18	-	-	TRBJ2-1	TGTGCCAGCTCATCTGATCTCGACAGGAGCTCCTACAATGAGCAGTTCTTC	CASSSDLDRSSYNEQFF
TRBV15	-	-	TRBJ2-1	TGTGCCACCAGCAGAGATAAACAGCAAGTCAATGAGCAGTTCTTC	CATSRDKQQVNEQFF
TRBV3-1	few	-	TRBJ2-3	TGTGCCAGCAGCGAAGAGGTAACGGATACGCAGTATTTT	CASSEEVTDTQYF
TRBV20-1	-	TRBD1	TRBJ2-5	TGCAGTGCTAGTGCCCGGGACAGGGGCCTAGAGACCCAGTACTTC	CSASARDRGLETQYF
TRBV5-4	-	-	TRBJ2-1	TGTGCCAGCAGCTTGGGGTATACTGGCTCCTACAATGAGCAGTTCTTC	CASSLGYTGSYNEQFF
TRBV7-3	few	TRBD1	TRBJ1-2	TGTGCCAGCAGCTTAGAGGCAGGGGGCTACTATGGCTACACCTTC	CASSLEAGGYYGYTF
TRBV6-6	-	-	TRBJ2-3	TGTGCCAGCGGACAAGCAGGGGGGGGTACGCAGTATTTT	CASGQAGGGTQYF
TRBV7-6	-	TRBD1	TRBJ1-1	TGTGCCAGCAGTCCTAGTCCGGGACAGACGAACACTGAAGCTTTCTTT	CASSPSPGQTNTEAFF
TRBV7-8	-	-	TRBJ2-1	TGTGCCAGCAGCTTAACGTGGGAGTCCTACAATGAGCAGTTCTTC	CASSLTWESYNEQFF
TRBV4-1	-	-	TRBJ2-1	TGCGCCAGCAGCCAACTCAAAGGCAGGGAGGTCTCCTACAATGAGCAGTTCTTC	CASSQLKGREVSYNEQFF
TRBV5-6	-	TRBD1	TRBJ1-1	TGTGCCAGCAGCTTGGGGGACAGGGAGAACACTGAAGCTTTCTTT	CASSLGDRENTEAFF
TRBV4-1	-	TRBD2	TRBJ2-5	TGCGCCAGCAGCCAAGATGGCGGGAGCACCTTCGGGACCCAGTACTTC	CASSQDGGSTFGTQYF
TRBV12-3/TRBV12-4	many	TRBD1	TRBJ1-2	TGTGCCAGCTACTTCCTAACAGGGGGAGGCTACACCTTC	CASYFLTGGGYTF
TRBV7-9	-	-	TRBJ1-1	TGTGCCAGCAGCCAAGACACGGGTTGGACTGAAGCTTTCTTT	CASSQDTGWTEAFF
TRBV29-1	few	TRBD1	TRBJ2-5	TGCAGCAGCCGGACAGGGGAAGAGACCCAGTACTTC	CSSRTGEETQYF
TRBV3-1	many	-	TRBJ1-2	TGTGCCAGCAGCCAGACGGGACTTACCTATGGCTACACCTTC	CASSQTGLTYGYTF
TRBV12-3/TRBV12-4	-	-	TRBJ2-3	TGTGCCAGCAGTTTCAGCTCTTCGACAGCCAGCACAGATACGCAGTATTTT	CASSFSSSTASTDTQYF
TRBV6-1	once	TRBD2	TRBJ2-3	TGTGCCAGCAGTGGATCTAGCGGGCACACAGATACGCAGTATTTT	CASSGSSGHTDTQYF
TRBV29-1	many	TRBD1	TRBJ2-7	TGCAGCGTAAACAGGGGCTCCTACGAGCAGTACTTC	CSVNRGSYEQYF
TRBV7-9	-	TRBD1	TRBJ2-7	TGTGCCAGCAGCTTAGAGCGTACAGGGGGCGAGCAGTACTTC	CASSLERTGGEQYF
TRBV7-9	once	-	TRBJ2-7	TGTGCCAGCAGCTTGAGCCTAACGGGAGCTAACAATGAGCAGTACTTC	CASSLSLTGANNEQYF
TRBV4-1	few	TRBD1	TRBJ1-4	TGCGCCAGCAGCCAATACGTGACAGGGGGCGTTAATGAAAAACTGTTTTTT	CASSQYVTGGVNEKLFF
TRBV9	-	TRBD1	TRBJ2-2	TGTGCCAGCAGCGGGGACAGGGGAAACACCGGGGAGCTGTTTTTT	CASSGDRGNTGELFF
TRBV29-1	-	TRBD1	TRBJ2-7	TGCAGCGTTCTCCGACAGGGGGACGAGCAGTACTTC	CSVLRQGDEQYF
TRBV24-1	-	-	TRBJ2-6	TGTGCCACCAGTGATCCTAAGAAGGCGGACACCGGGGCCAGCGTCCTGACTTTC	CATSDPKKADTGASVLTF
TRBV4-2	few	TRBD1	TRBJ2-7	TGTGCCAGCAGCTTCAGACAGGGGCCCTACGAGCAGTACTTC	CASSFRQGPYEQYF
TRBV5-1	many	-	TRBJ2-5	TGCGCCAGCAGCTTGGTGGGCAGACAAGAGACCCAGTACTTC	CASSLVGRQETQYF
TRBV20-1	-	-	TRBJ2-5	TGCAGTGCTATATTCGGGGCAAATGAGCAGTACTTC	CSAIFGANEQYF
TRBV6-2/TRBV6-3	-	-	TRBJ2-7	TGTGCCAGCAGTTACTCGACCGGGGGCTTCCAATCCTACGAGCAGTACTTC	CASSYSTGGFQSYEQYF
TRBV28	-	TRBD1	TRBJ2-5	TGTGCCAGCAGTTTAAGTCAGGGGGCGCGGGAGACCCAGTACTTC	CASSLSQGARETQYF
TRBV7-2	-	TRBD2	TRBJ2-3	TGTGCCAGCAGCGCGGCGGGGGTTACGCAGTATTTT	CASSAAGVTQYF
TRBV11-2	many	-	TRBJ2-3	TGTGCCAGCAGCTTAGATTTAGGAGATACGCAGTATTTT	CASSLDLGDTQYF
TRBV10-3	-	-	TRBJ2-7	TGTGCCACCCTCAGGTCGAATGAGCAGTACTTC	CATLRSNEQYF
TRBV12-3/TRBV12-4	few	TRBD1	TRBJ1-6	TGTGCCAGCAGTGGGGACAGGGGAAATTCACCCCTCCACTTT	CASSGDRGNSPLHF
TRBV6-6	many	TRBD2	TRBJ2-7	TGTGCCACCATGGACAGCAGCGGGAGAGCTACCTACGAGCAGTACTTC	CATMDSSGRATYEQYF
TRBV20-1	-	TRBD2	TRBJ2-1	TGCAGTGCTGTCGTGCAGCGGGGGGGAACCTACAATGAGCAGTTCTTC	CSAVVQRGGTYNEQFF
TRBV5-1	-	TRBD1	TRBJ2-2	TGCGCCAGCAGCTTCGGCGACAGGGACACCGGGGAGCTGTTTTTT	CASSFGDRDTGELFF
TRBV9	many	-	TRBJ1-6	TGTGCCAGCAGCGTAGGAAACCCACCCCTCCACTTT	CASSVGNPPLHF
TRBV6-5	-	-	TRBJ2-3	TGTGCCAGCGTTAGGGAAGATACGCAGTATTTT	CASVREDTQYF
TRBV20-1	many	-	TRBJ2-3	TGCAGTGCTAACAAACGGGGGGCCAGCACAGATACGCAGTATTTT	CSANKRGASTDTQYF